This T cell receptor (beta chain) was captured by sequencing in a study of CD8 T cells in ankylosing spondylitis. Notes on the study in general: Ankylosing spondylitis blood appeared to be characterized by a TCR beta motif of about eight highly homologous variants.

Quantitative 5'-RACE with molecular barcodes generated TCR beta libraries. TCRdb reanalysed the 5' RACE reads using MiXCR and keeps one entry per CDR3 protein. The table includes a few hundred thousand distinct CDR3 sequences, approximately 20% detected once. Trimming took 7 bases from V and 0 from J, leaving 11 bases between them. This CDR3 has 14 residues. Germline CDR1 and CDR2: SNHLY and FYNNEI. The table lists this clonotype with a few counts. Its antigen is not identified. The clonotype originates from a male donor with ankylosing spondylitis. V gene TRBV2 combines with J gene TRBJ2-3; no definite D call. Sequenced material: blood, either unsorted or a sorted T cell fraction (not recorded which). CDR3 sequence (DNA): TGTGCCAGCAAATCGTTGACTAGCACAGATACGCAGTATTTT. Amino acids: CASKSLTSTDTQYF.